This entry concerns a single T cell receptor (beta chain). Its target is not known. This specimen belongs to a study of T cell responses to AZD1222 COVID-19 vaccine. Data came from immunoSEQ multiplex PCR; TCRdb stores just in-frame clones and leaves some out. Here the sample spans 150,000 to 180,000 clones, more than 90% being singletons. Study conclusions and caveats: The number of AZD1222 recipients seropositive at baseline was only six.

The sequence was obtained from an adult in good health. This sample comprised peripheral blood, obtained on day 0 of AZD1222 vaccination.

For the CDR3, the DNA is TGCGCCAGCAGCCGATCCAGGGTTGAGGATGAAGCTTTCTTT. Translated, it gives CASSRSRVEDEAFF. The V call is TRBV4-3, the J call TRBJ1-1; D may be TRBD1 (5 bases). Between the trimmed V and J ends, which lost 4 bases and 7 bases, there was a span of 16 bases. CDR1 LGHNA and CDR2 YSLEER come from the germline V gene. The CDR3 covers 14 residues.